A selection of T cell receptor beta chains follows, all from one sample in a study of shared clonotypes between healthy human individuals. Sequenced by immunoSEQ multiplex PCR; TCRdb stores in-frame clones only, minus some. The sample yields around 640,000 clones, approximately 96% seen once. The sample was naive CD8+ T cells sorted from blood. These receptors were obtained from a woman younger than 45 in good health. CDR3s leave out the opening cysteine and the closing phenylalanine or tryptophan. The order of the fields is V gene, J gene, CDR3 protein.

>TRBV7-2|TRBJ1-2
ASSLGPEALPVGYT
>TRBV5-6|TRBJ1-5
ASSYAWGNQPQH
>TRBV7-9|TRBJ2-1
ASSLLAEDPVNEQF
>TRBV5-1|TRBJ2-3
ASSLGGADTQY
>TRBV5-1|TRBJ2-1
ASSLRSGLTNNEQF
>TRBV6-1|TRBJ2-7
ASSGPLPGLRTYEQY
>TRBV30|TRBJ1-1
AWRASGTEAF
>TRBV27|TRBJ2-1
ASSLFGERTNEQF
>TRBV28|TRBJ2-2
ATSSDGNTGELF
>TRBV7-2|TRBJ2-7
ASSLIGLAEYPSYEQY
>TRBV29-1|TRBJ2-7
SVHSGQGGIYEQY
>TRBV5-5|TRBJ2-3
ASRQTSSIGTDTQY
>TRBV28|TRBJ2-1
ASSLLDEQF
>TRBV2|TRBJ2-7
ASSGADGTYEQY
>TRBV28|TRBJ2-1
ASSFLAGEQF
>TRBV28|TRBJ1-2
ASLGDRQYGYT
>TRBV10-3|TRBJ2-7
AINEYGARGEQY
>TRBV25-1|TRBJ1-1
ASSEGVIGTRVAAF
>TRBV6-1|TRBJ1-4
ASEYRDRGSEKLF
>TRBV28|TRBJ2-7
ASSLTLASGSYEQY
>TRBV11-2|TRBJ1-1
ASSLMGGTEAF
>TRBV27|TRBJ1-5
ASRGGFSNQPQH
>TRBV5-1|TRBJ2-7
ASSLMPPGLAGDWSYEQY
>TRBV5-4|TRBJ2-3
ASSRNRVTSTDTQY
>TRBV28|TRBJ2-7
ASRKQGADEQY
>TRBV29-1|TRBJ1-5
SGNPSGGWGASRNQPQH
>TRBV2|TRBJ1-4
ASSIPRGANEKLF
>TRBV7-9|TRBJ2-7
ASSLTEYEQY
>TRBV10-3|TRBJ1-1
ATQHTAMNTEAF
>TRBV10-2|TRBJ1-1
ASSGGRTNTEAF
>TRBV27|TRBJ2-2
ASSPSDKANTGELF
>TRBV2|TRBJ2-1
ASSRTGDSSYNEQF
>TRBV20-1|TRBJ1-1
SAPPGTEAF
>TRBV6-5|TRBJ2-7
ASTKNEGVTGEQY
>TRBV25-1|TRBJ2-1
ASSDQGANNEQF
>TRBV11-3|TRBJ2-1
ASSSRDRGPTAGNEQF
>TRBV27|TRBJ1-2
ASSPRKGRSYYGYT
>TRBV27|TRBJ2-7
ASSYRLAGGYEQY
>TRBV5-4|TRBJ2-3
ASSSSVALAGDFTDTQY
>TRBV27|TRBJ2-1
ASSTPPGSEQF
>TRBV2|TRBJ1-5
ASSEGGGNQPQH
>TRBV28|TRBJ1-3
ASRPDSFSGNTIY
>TRBV5-6|TRBJ2-7
ASSLAGGIHEQY
>TRBV4-1|TRBJ2-1
ASSLRTGLSNEQF
>TRBV23-1|TRBJ2-7
ANTWDSGSYEQY
>TRBV9|TRBJ1-2
ASSPGSYGYT
>TRBV11-2|TRBJ1-2
ASSLDPGSNYGYT
>TRBV28|TRBJ2-2
ASSFWAGGNTGELF
>TRBV7-2|TRBJ2-2
ASSFGAGEAGELF
>TRBV6-1|TRBJ1-3
ASSEPPQFSGNTIY
>TRBV19|TRBJ2-1
ASSIPSTSGRFGYNEQF
>TRBV9|TRBJ2-1
ASSGRGIGSNEQF
>TRBV6-6|TRBJ1-1
ASSYIGPGTEAF
>TRBV6-1|TRBJ2-3
ASSADRSDTQY
>TRBV28|TRBJ1-5
ASLPQGSLGQPQH
>TRBV11-2|TRBJ1-4
ASSLDQAGYNEKLF
>TRBV28|TRBJ2-5
ASSRIVGDLTQY
>TRBV29-1|TRBJ2-2
SVSHLSSGELF
>TRBV6-6|TRBJ2-1
ASSLLANEQF